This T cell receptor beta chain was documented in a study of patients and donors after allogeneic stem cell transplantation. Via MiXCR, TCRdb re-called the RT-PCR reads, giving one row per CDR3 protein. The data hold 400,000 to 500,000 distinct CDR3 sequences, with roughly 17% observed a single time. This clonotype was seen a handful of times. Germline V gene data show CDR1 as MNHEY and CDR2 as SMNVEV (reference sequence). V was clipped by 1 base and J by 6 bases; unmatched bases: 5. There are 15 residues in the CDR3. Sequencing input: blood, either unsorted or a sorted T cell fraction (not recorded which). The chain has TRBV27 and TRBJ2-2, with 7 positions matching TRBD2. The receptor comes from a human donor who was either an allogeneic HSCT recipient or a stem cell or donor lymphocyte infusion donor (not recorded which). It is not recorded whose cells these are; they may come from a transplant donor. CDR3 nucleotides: TGTGCCAGCAGTTTATTAGGCGGGAGTGCCGGGGAGCTGTTTTTT. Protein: CASSLLGGSAGELFF.